The 20 T cell receptor beta chains below all came from one sample that was sequenced in a study of PD-1 blockade in classical Hodgkin lymphoma. Exposure to brentuximab vedotin varied, and each patient had relapsed following autologous stem cell transplantation. Data came from immunoSEQ multiplex PCR; TCRdb stores just in-frame clones and leaves some out. The table includes tens of thousands of clones, approximately 94% detected once. The sequencing used peripheral blood mononuclear cells (PBMCs), collected at baseline. These receptors all come from a human donor with classical Hodgkin lymphoma.

The rearrangement uses TRBV30 and TRBJ1-3; perhaps TRBD1 as D (6 bases). Germline CDR1 GTSNPN, CDR2 SVGIG (reference sequence). Trimming removed 0 bases from V and 0 bases from J, with 15 bases in between. The CDR3 is 17 residues long. CDR3 nucleotides: TGTGCCTGGAGTGTACGGGGCTACAGGGCCTCTGGAAACACCATATATTTT. Residues: CAWSVRGYRASGNTIYF.

V usage is TRBV10-2 and J usage is TRBJ2-1, with no clear D. Germline CDR1 reads WSHSY; CDR2 reads SAAADI. This CDR3 spans 13 amino acids. V lost 2 bases and J lost 8, with 10 bases in between. CDR3 sequence: CASSELGRDEQFF. The CDR3 DNA reads as TGCGCCAGCAGTGAGCTTGGAAGGGATGAGCAGTTCTTC.

The chain couples TRBV6-4 to TRBJ1-6; 11 bases are shared with TRBD1. Losses at the gene ends were 4 bases for V and 8 bases for J; bases not matched to a gene: 4. The CDR3 runs to 15 residues. CDR1 MRHNA and CDR2 SNTAGT come from the germline V gene. The CDR3 loop reads CASSAGTGGYSPLHF. Here the CDR3 DNA reads TGTGCCAGCAGTGCCGGGACAGGGGGTTATTCACCCCTCCACTTT.

The genes are TRBV27 and TRBJ2-2, with TRBD1 matching over 10 bases. This CDR3 has 18 amino acids. The J segment lost 3 bases and the V segment lost 2 bases, leaving 9 bases of the junction unmatched. In germline, CDR1 is MNHEY, CDR2 SMNVEV (reference sequence). As DNA, the CDR3 is TGTGCCAGCAGTTTACCCCAGGTTGGGACAGGGGACACCGGGGAGCTGTTTTTT. Translated, it gives CASSLPQVGTGDTGELFF.

This clone was recorded once. The junction differs from germline at one of its ends, possibly a read error. In the same sample, other DNA sequences code for this CDR3. The chain has TRBV19 and TRBJ2-7, with D maybe TRBD1 (6 bases). Germline V gene sequence: CDR1 LNHDA, CDR2 SQIVND (reference sequence). CDR3 length equals 15 residues. The CDR3 spells CASSEEDRSSYEQYF. For the CDR3, the DNA is TGCGCCAGTAGTGAAGAGGACAGAAGCTCCTACGAGCAGTACTTC.

In DNA form, the CDR3 reads TGTGCCGGTAGAGGGGGGCTATTGGAAGAGACCCAGTACTTC. Protein sequence: CAGRGGLLEETQYF. The chain combines TRBV2 with TRBJ2-5; D may match TRBD1 or TRBD2 (6 bases each). The CDR3 covers 14 residues. Trimming took off 11 bases at V and 3 bases at J, with 19 bases between the two ends. Germline V lookup: CDR1 SNHLY, CDR2 FYNNEI.

J is TRBJ2-5 and V is TRBV5-1, with 7 bases matching TRBD1. Unmatched junction bases numbered 2, after V lost 0 bases and J lost 3 bases. The CDR3 spans 14 residues. Per germline, CDR1 SGHRS and CDR2 YFSETQ. The DNA of the CDR3 is TGCGCCAGCAGCTTGGGTCAGGGGGAAGAGACCCAGTACTTC. Translation gives CASSLGQGEETQYF.

A remark on this clone: This may be a read error, as it is one base from a much larger clone. V gene TRBV7-9 combines with J gene TRBJ1-2; 10 positions match TRBD1. The CDR3 loop spans 16 amino acids. V gave up 7 bases and J gave up 4 bases; unmatched junction bases: 12. Germline-derived CDR1 and CDR2 are SEHNR and FQNEAQ (reference sequence). The CDR3 reads CASNQQAGQGFYGYTF. The CDR3 DNA sequence: TGTGCCAGCAACCAACAAGCGGGACAGGGGTTCTATGGCTACACCTTC. Full variable domain (remainder filled in from reference TRBV7-9 and TRBJ1-2): DTGVSQNPRHKITKRGQNVTFRCDPISEHNRLYWYRQTLGQGPEFLTYFQNEAQLEKSRLLSDRFSAERPKGSFSTLEIQRTEQGDSAMYLCASNQQAGQGFYGYTFGSGTRLTVV.

V gene TRBV28 combines with J gene TRBJ2-3; TRBD2 aligns across 14 bases. J was trimmed by 2 bases and V by 4 bases; bases with no gene match: 8. CDR1 is MDHEN, CDR2 SYDVKM, per germline. The CDR3 contains 18 residues. This chain's CDR3 is CASSSPRLAGGNTDTQYF. Written as DNA, the CDR3 is TGTGCCAGCAGTTCCCCCCGACTAGCGGGAGGGAACACAGATACGCAGTATTTT.

The CDR3 coding sequence is TGTGCCAGCAGTTACGACGGCAGGGTCGGGAACACTGAAGCTTTCTTT. Its protein product is CASSYDGRVGNTEAFF. The chain recombines TRBV6-5 with TRBJ1-1; TRBD1 is a possible D gene (5 bases). The length of the CDR3 is 16 residues. Looked up from germline, CDR1 is MNHEY and CDR2 is SVGAGI. V gave up 2 bases and J gave up 1 base, with 14 bases separating them.

The J gene is TRBJ2-3, the V gene TRBV7-9; D might be TRBD1 (6 bases). The CDR3 loop spans 14 amino acids. Germline CDR1 is SEHNR and CDR2 is FQNEAQ (reference sequence). V was pared by 4 bases and J by 2 bases, with 10 bases between. CDR3 sequence: CASSYEGVTDTQYF. Written as DNA, the CDR3 is TGTGCCAGCAGCTACGAGGGGGTCACAGATACGCAGTATTTT.

This chain uses TRBV19 with TRBJ2-7; D possibly corresponds to TRBD1 (6 bases). This CDR3 is 14 amino acids long. Trimming cost V 4 bases and J 3 bases, with 13 bases left between them. CDR1 and CDR2 from the germline V gene are LNHDA and SQIVND (reference sequence). The DNA of the CDR3 is TGTGCCAGTAGTAACCCGGGACACTTCTACGAGCAGTACTTC. It yields the protein CASSNPGHFYEQYF.

This sequence joins TRBV7-6 and TRBJ2-3; D is undetermined. Germline CDR1 SGHVS, CDR2 FNYEAQ. The CDR3 consists of 13 residues. V was trimmed by 1 base and J by 6 bases, leaving 8 bases between them. CDR3 sequence reads: CASSLGLVDTQYF. The DNA of the CDR3 is TGTGCCAGCAGCTTAGGTCTGGTGGATACGCAGTATTTT.

This chain links TRBV29-1 with TRBJ1-2; D gene ambiguous. In germline, CDR1 is SQVTM, CDR2 ANQGSEA. This CDR3 is built from 11 residues. V lost 3 bases to trimming and J lost 5 bases, with 7 bases between them. CDR3 nucleotide sequence: TGCAGCGTTGACCGAGCATATGGCTACACCTTC. Translated, it gives CSVDRAYGYTF.

This chain joins TRBV2 and TRBJ2-3; tentative D call: TRBD2 (5 bases). The germline V gene has CDR1 SNHLY and CDR2 FYNNEI. The CDR3 totals 13 residues. V was trimmed by 9 bases and J by 1 base, leaving 11 bases between them. The CDR3 is CASSTTGTDTQYF. CDR3 nucleotides: TGTGCCAGTTCGACTACCGGCACAGATACGCAGTATTTT. Complete variable domain (other parts from reference TRBV2 and TRBJ2-3): EPEVTQTPSHQVTQMGQEVILRCVPISNHLYFYWYRQILGQKVEFLVSFYNNEISEKSEIFDDQFSVERPDGSNFTLKIRSTKLEDSAMYFCASSTTGTDTQYFGPGTRLTVL.

J is TRBJ2-3 and V is TRBV4-3, with TRBD2 matching 7 bases. This CDR3 region has 16 residues. V was clipped by 0 bases and J by 5 bases; unmatched bases: 8. CDR1 is LGHNA, CDR2 YSLEER, per germline. The CDR3 loop is CASSQDRASGEDTQYF. The CDR3 DNA follows: TGCGCCAGCAGCCAAGACCGGGCTAGCGGTGAAGATACGCAGTATTTT.

This clone was observed a single time. The chain employs TRBV7-2 and TRBJ1-1; perhaps TRBD1 as D (6 bases). The CDR3 spans 14 residues. Deletions cut 1 base from V and 10 bases from J, with 16 bases between. Per the germline V gene, CDR1 is SGHTA and CDR2 is FQGNSA. The CDR3 DNA is TGTGCCAGCAGCTTAGGAGGGGGGACACAGGGAGCTTTCTTT. Translating it yields CASSLGGGTQGAFF.

A note on this clone: This specimen includes other DNA sequences encoding the same CDR3. V usage is TRBV11-3 and J usage is TRBJ2-5; D is possibly TRBD1 or TRBD2 (5 bases each). V was trimmed by 5 bases and J by 5 bases, leaving 18 bases between them. Germline V gene sequence: CDR1 SGHNT, CDR2 YENEEA. The CDR3 consists of 15 residues. CDR3 nucleotide sequence: TGTGCCAGCAGCCGTGGGGGTCAGAAAGGGGAGACCCAGTACTTC. This translates into CASSRGGQKGETQYF.

This rearrangement joins TRBV9 to TRBJ2-1, with 11 nucleotides matching TRBD2. There are 15 residues in the CDR3. Per the germline V gene, CDR1 is SGDLS and CDR2 is YYNGEE. V lost 4 bases, J lost 6 bases, and 6 bases stayed unmatched. The CDR3 sequence is CASSKLAGGPNEQFF. Written as DNA, the CDR3 is TGTGCCAGCAGCAAATTAGCGGGGGGGCCCAATGAGCAGTTCTTC.

The chain recombines TRBV6-5 with TRBJ2-7; TRBD2 matches at 11 bases. The germline V gene has CDR1 MNHEY and CDR2 SVGAGI. The ends lost 2 bases at V and 6 bases at J; junction bases unmatched: 3. The CDR3 runs 14 residues. The CDR3 spells CASSYGTSGGEQYF. DNA of the CDR3: TGTGCCAGCAGTTACGGGACTAGCGGAGGCGAGCAGTACTTC.